This T cell receptor (beta chain) was obtained from a study of cytomegalovirus exposure and HLA in healthy donors. Across the whole study: Researchers previously reported finding roughly 120 million unique TCR beta sequences from around 200 million T cells. The study's findings and limits: In all likelihood, a cluster of highly shared sequence variants was a sequencing artifact. Analyses of presence/absence relied on an assumption of roughly uniform sequencing depth across donors.

Unmatched junction bases numbered 13, after V lost 2 bases and J lost 9 bases. The CDR3 is 16 residues long. PCR amplification relied on 60 Vbeta primers (plus 13 Jbeta primers). Assay used: immunoSEQ multiplex PCR; TCRdb lists only in-frame clones, some missing. The sample yields approximately 170,000 clones, 82% seen once. A remark on this clone: Its antigen is unidentified.

The receptor's source is a male donor in good health and CMV-seronegative. The sample was PBMCs. The rearrangement joins TRBV23-1 to TRBJ1-5; 7 bases line up with TRBD1. TRBV23-1 counts as an open reading frame of uncertain function. The CDR3 DNA reads as TGCGCCAGCAGTCAAGGGACAGCCCTAATAGGTAGGCCCCAGCATTTT. Translating it yields CASSQGTALIGRPQHF.